The 27 T cell receptor beta chains below all came from one sample that was sequenced in a study of siplizumab effects on memory and regulatory T cells. Only in-frame clones appear in the TCRdb table, and some are missing; sequencing was by immunoSEQ multiplex PCR. The sample contains 85,000 to 130,000 clones, 85% to 95% of which appear only once. The sequenced material came from Tregs sorted from blood. These receptor sequences come from a human donor in good health.

This clone was detected only once. The rearrangement links TRBV6-5 to TRBJ1-1; 7 bases are shared with TRBD1. CDR3 length: 12 amino acids. V shed 4 bases and J 12 bases; nucleotides not matched to a gene: 8. The germline CDR1 and CDR2 sequences are MNHEY and SVGAGI. The chain's CDR3 is CASSSLTGSPFF. The CDR3 DNA sequence: TGTGCCAGCAGTTCGTTGACAGGGAGCCCTTTCTTT.

The chain couples TRBV25-1 to TRBJ1-2; D is unclear. Trimming stripped 1 base from V and 7 bases from J, with 10 bases between. The CDR3 runs 13 residues. CDR1 is MGHDK and CDR2 is SYGVNS in the germline V gene. In DNA, the CDR3 is TGTGCCAGCAGTGAATTTGGGGAAGCTGGCTACACCTTC. Residues: CASSEFGEAGYTF.

The chain joins TRBV30 to TRBJ2-7, with D unclear. Trimming shortened V by 3 bases and J by 4 bases, and 7 bases separated the two germline ends. The CDR3 loop spans 11 amino acids. Germline V CDR1 and CDR2: GTSNPN, SVGIG (reference sequence). DNA of the CDR3: TGTGCCTGGAGAGCCCAATACGAGCAGTACTTC. Amino acids: CAWRAQYEQYF.

The chain recombines TRBV10-3 with TRBJ1-2; no clear D. CDR1 is ENHRY, CDR2 SYGVKD, per germline. The ends were cut back, 0 bases at V and 7 bases at J, with 12 bases in the middle. This CDR3 contains 14 residues. The chain's CDR3 is CAISESPIQLGYTF. DNA of the CDR3: TGTGCCATCAGTGAGTCCCCAATACAGCTTGGCTACACCTTC.

This sequence joins TRBV5-1 and TRBJ2-7; 9 bases map to TRBD2. With V trimmed by 0 bases and J by 2 bases, 3 bases remained unmatched. The germline CDR1 and CDR2 sequences are SGHRS and YFSETQ. This CDR3 comprises 15 residues. The CDR3 here is CASSLGSGGPYEQYF. Written as DNA, the CDR3 is TGCGCCAGCAGCTTGGGCAGCGGGGGGCCCTACGAGCAGTACTTC. Combining the CDR3 with reference TRBV5-1 and TRBJ2-7 gives the whole variable domain KAGVTQTPRYLIKTRGQQVTLSCSPISGHRSVSWYQQTPGQGLQFLFEYFSETQRNKGNFPGRFSGRQFSNSRSEMNVSTLELGDSALYLCASSLGSGGPYEQYFGPGTRLTVT.

The V and J genes are TRBV10-3 and TRBJ1-3, with D perhaps TRBD1 (6 bases). The CDR3 length is 16 residues. V was pared by 7 bases and J by 3 bases, with 19 bases between. Germline CDR1 reads ENHRY; CDR2 reads SYGVKD. The CDR3 sequence is CAINPQGQGGGNTIYF. DNA of the CDR3: TGTGCCATCAACCCCCAGGGGCAGGGCGGTGGAAACACCATATATTTT.

The table lists this clone with a count of one. The chain is built from TRBV29-1 and TRBJ1-1; 7 bases match TRBD1. V lost 4 bases and J lost 9; bases outside the gene matches: 11. CDR1 and CDR2 (germline): SQVTM, ANQGSEA. The CDR3 extends over 13 amino acids. CDR3 in DNA: TGCAGCGTTGTCCATGAGCAGACAGGGCAAGCTTTCTTT. Translating gives CSVVHEQTGQAFF.

The CDR3, as DNA: TGCGCCAGCAGCTTGGCAGGTACATCATTCGACGAGCAGTACTTC. Amino acid sequence: CASSLAGTSFDEQYF. The V and J genes are TRBV5-1 and TRBJ2-7; D unresolved. V was cut by 0 bases and J by 5 bases, with 15 bases left in between. The CDR3 has 15 amino acids. The V gene's germline CDR1 is SGHRS and CDR2 YFSETQ.

V usage is TRBV5-4 and J usage is TRBJ2-7; TRBD2 agrees at 12 bases. The germline V gene encodes CDR1 SGHNT and CDR2 YYREEE (reference sequence). CDR3 length: 16 amino acids. The J segment lost 0 bases and the V segment lost 4 bases, leaving 5 bases of the junction unmatched. For the CDR3, the DNA is TGTGCCAGCAGCCCGGGACTAGCGGGTTACTCCTACGAGCAGTACTTC. Translation gives CASSPGLAGYSYEQYF.

The chain employs TRBV4-3 and TRBJ1-2; tentative D call: TRBD1 (5 bases). The V gene lost 4 bases and the J gene lost 2 bases, with 8 bases spanning the gap. This CDR3 comprises 13 residues. Per the germline V gene, CDR1 is LGHNA and CDR2 is YSLEER. The CDR3 sequence is CASSPKGNYGYTF. Here the CDR3 DNA reads TGCGCCAGCAGCCCAAAGGGGAACTATGGCTACACCTTC.

The CDR3 nucleotides read TGTGCCAGCAGCCTTACCAGTGGTGGCTACACCTTC. It yields the protein CASSLTSGGYTF. The V call is TRBV7-8, the J call TRBJ1-2; D call uncertain. The V gene's germline CDR1 is SGHVS and CDR2 FQNEAQ. The CDR3 totals 12 residues. V lost 5 bases and J lost 7, with 11 bases in between.

This clone was observed a single time. The CDR3 sequence is CASSQGGTQYF. The CDR3 DNA sequence: TGTGCCAGCAGCCAAGGAGGAACGCAGTATTTT. V usage is TRBV7-2 and J usage is TRBJ2-3, with D perhaps matching TRBD2 (5 bases). This CDR3 has 11 residues. The germline gives CDR1 SGHTA, CDR2 FQGNSA. Trimming took 5 bases from V and 9 from J, leaving 9 bases between them.

This rearrangement joins TRBV19 to TRBJ1-1; 7 bases are shared with TRBD1. CDR3 length: 14 amino acids. Germline V gene lookup returns CDR1 LNHDA and CDR2 SQIVND (reference sequence). V lost 4 bases, J lost 4 bases, and 6 bases stayed unmatched. The DNA for the CDR3 is TGTGCCAGTAGTACGACAGGGTGGAGCACTGAAGCTTTCTTT. This codes for CASSTTGWSTEAFF.

The rearrangement joins TRBV6-5 to TRBJ2-1; D may be TRBD1 or TRBD2 (6 bases each). Looked up from germline, CDR1 is MNHEY and CDR2 is SVGAGI. V lost 2 bases to trimming and J lost 7 bases, with 12 bases between them. The CDR3 length is 14 residues. This chain's CDR3 is CASSYGGLTNEQFF. CDR3 nucleotides: TGTGCCAGCAGTTACGGGGGGCTTACGAATGAGCAGTTCTTC.

The chain joins TRBV30 to TRBJ1-1; TRBD1 is a possible D gene (6 bases). Germline assignment: CDR1 GTSNPN and CDR2 SVGIG (reference sequence). Trimming took off 4 bases at V and 0 bases at J, with 9 bases between the two ends. This CDR3 comprises 13 residues. The DNA for the CDR3 is TGTGCCTGGACGGGACACTTGAACACTGAAGCTTTCTTT. This codes for CAWTGHLNTEAFF.

On this clone: The junction departs from germline at one end; a sequencing error may be responsible. This specimen includes other DNA sequences encoding the same CDR3. The rearrangement uses TRBV7-9 and TRBJ2-7, with D unclear. The germline CDR1 and CDR2 sequences are SEHNR and FQNEAQ (reference sequence). There are 13 residues in the CDR3. The CDR3 sequence: CASSFGRSYEQYF. In DNA form, the CDR3 reads TGTGCCAGCAGCTTCGGCCGCTCCTACGAGCAGTATTTC.

This rearrangement joins TRBV6-1 to TRBJ1-5; D not resolved. The CDR3 is 11 residues long. V was cut by 1 base and J by 5 bases, with 0 bases left in between. CDR1 MNHNS and CDR2 SASEGT come from the germline V gene. DNA of the CDR3: TGTGCCAGCAGTGAAGATCAGCCCCAGCATTTT. Protein: CASSEDQPQHF.

The chain carries TRBV5-6 and TRBJ2-1; D remains ambiguous. V dropped 0 bases and J dropped 10 bases, with 11 bases sitting between them. CDR1 is SGHDT, CDR2 YYEEEE, per germline. This CDR3 region has 13 residues. For the CDR3, the DNA is TGTGCCAGCAGCTTGGGGCCGCTACGAGAGCAGTTCTTC. Amino acid sequence: CASSLGPLREQFF.

V and J are TRBV5-1 and TRBJ1-2, with D uncertain. The CDR3 spans 13 residues. The V gene's germline CDR1 is SGHRS and CDR2 YFSETQ. V dropped 0 bases and J dropped 7 bases, with 10 bases sitting between them. CDR3 amino acids: CASSLGSAGGYTF. DNA for the CDR3: TGCGCCAGCAGCTTGGGGTCTGCGGGTGGCTACACCTTC.

The V call is TRBV10-3, the J call TRBJ2-5, with D unresolved. Deletions cut 3 bases from V and 5 bases from J, with 13 bases between. Looked up from germline, CDR1 is ENHRY and CDR2 is SYGVKD. The CDR3 runs 14 residues. The CDR3 nucleotides read TGTGCCATCAGTGAATCCGTCGGTAGGGAGACCCAGTACTTC. It translates to CAISESVGRETQYF.

The count of this clone is one. J is TRBJ1-1 and V is TRBV10-3; 9 nucleotides line up with TRBD1. Germline CDR1 is ENHRY and CDR2 is SYGVKD. The V segment lost 6 bases and the J segment 3 bases; nucleotides outside the gene matches: 8. The CDR3 has 15 residues. The CDR3 nucleotides are TGTGCCATCAGCCGGACAGGGGCGGGAGACACTGAAGCTTTCTTT. Its protein is CAISRTGAGDTEAFF.

The chain carries TRBV5-1 and TRBJ2-3; D call uncertain. Germline V gene lookup returns CDR1 SGHRS and CDR2 YFSETQ. The CDR3 sequence is 15 residues long. V was clipped by 0 bases and J by 6 bases, with 14 bases between them. This CDR3 is CASSLAAGAYDTQYF. The DNA of the CDR3 is TGCGCCAGCAGCTTGGCCGCTGGAGCATACGATACGCAGTATTTT.

The chain couples TRBV4-3 to TRBJ2-7; D call uncertain. V lost 4 bases, J lost 2 bases, and 15 bases lay in between. The CDR3 consists of 15 residues. The germline gives CDR1 LGHNA, CDR2 YSLEER. The CDR3 spells CASSPRVDGAYEQYF. CDR3 nucleotides: TGCGCCAGCAGCCCCCGCGTAGATGGAGCCTACGAGCAGTACTTC.

This clone was counted between two and nine times. This sequence joins TRBV5-1 and TRBJ2-5; 9 bases agree with TRBD1. V trimming: 2 bases; J trimming: 6 bases; junction bases outside the gene matches: 8. Germline V gene sequence: CDR1 SGHRS, CDR2 YFSETQ. The CDR3 covers 15 residues. The CDR3 DNA sequence: TGCGCCAGCAGCTTCACCGGGACAGGGTATCAGACCCAGTACTTC. This translates into CASSFTGTGYQTQYF.

This chain joins TRBV9 and TRBJ1-1; D is perhaps TRBD1 (5 bases). The CDR3 contains 13 residues. The germline V and J ends were trimmed by 3 bases and 10 bases, with 16 bases remaining between them. In germline, CDR1 is SGDLS, CDR2 YYNGEE. The CDR3 DNA reads as TGTGCCAGCAGCGCGTTAAACCCGAGGGGAGCTTTCTTT. As protein: CASSALNPRGAFF.

The chain links TRBV2 to TRBJ2-6; no reliable D call. Per germline, CDR1 SNHLY and CDR2 FYNNEI. CDR3 length equals 16 residues. Trimming pared 4 bases from V and 0 bases from J, leaving 10 bases between. CDR3 region: CASSVDRSSGANVLTF. The CDR3 coding sequence is TGTGCCAGCAGTGTGGATAGGTCCTCTGGGGCCAACGTCCTGACTTTC.

The CDR3 DNA reads TGTGCCAGCAGCCCACATATTCGGCTAGCGGGAGTTGAGCAGTTCTTC. It codes for CASSPHIRLAGVEQFF. V is TRBV7-9 and J is TRBJ2-1, with 10 bases aligning to TRBD2. J was trimmed by 9 bases and V by 5 bases; bases with no gene match: 13. CDR1 and CDR2 (germline): SEHNR, FQNEAQ (reference sequence). The length of the CDR3 is 16 residues.